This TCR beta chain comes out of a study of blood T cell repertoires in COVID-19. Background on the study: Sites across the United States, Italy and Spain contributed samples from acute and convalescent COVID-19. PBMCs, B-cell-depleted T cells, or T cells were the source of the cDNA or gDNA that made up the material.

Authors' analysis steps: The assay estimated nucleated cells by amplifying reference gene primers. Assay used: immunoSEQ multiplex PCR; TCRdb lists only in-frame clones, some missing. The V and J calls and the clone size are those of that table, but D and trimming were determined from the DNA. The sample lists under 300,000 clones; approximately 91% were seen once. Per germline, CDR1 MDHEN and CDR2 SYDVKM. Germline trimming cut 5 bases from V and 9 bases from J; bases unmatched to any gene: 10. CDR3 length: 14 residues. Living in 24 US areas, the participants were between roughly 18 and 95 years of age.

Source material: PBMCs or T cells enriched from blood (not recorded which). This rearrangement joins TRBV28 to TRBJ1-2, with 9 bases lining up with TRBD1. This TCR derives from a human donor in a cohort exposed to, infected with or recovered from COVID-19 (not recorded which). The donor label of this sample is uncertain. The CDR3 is CASSPSGTGSSYTF. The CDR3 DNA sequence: TGTGCCAGCAGTCCATCCGGGACAGGGAGTAGCTACACCTTC.